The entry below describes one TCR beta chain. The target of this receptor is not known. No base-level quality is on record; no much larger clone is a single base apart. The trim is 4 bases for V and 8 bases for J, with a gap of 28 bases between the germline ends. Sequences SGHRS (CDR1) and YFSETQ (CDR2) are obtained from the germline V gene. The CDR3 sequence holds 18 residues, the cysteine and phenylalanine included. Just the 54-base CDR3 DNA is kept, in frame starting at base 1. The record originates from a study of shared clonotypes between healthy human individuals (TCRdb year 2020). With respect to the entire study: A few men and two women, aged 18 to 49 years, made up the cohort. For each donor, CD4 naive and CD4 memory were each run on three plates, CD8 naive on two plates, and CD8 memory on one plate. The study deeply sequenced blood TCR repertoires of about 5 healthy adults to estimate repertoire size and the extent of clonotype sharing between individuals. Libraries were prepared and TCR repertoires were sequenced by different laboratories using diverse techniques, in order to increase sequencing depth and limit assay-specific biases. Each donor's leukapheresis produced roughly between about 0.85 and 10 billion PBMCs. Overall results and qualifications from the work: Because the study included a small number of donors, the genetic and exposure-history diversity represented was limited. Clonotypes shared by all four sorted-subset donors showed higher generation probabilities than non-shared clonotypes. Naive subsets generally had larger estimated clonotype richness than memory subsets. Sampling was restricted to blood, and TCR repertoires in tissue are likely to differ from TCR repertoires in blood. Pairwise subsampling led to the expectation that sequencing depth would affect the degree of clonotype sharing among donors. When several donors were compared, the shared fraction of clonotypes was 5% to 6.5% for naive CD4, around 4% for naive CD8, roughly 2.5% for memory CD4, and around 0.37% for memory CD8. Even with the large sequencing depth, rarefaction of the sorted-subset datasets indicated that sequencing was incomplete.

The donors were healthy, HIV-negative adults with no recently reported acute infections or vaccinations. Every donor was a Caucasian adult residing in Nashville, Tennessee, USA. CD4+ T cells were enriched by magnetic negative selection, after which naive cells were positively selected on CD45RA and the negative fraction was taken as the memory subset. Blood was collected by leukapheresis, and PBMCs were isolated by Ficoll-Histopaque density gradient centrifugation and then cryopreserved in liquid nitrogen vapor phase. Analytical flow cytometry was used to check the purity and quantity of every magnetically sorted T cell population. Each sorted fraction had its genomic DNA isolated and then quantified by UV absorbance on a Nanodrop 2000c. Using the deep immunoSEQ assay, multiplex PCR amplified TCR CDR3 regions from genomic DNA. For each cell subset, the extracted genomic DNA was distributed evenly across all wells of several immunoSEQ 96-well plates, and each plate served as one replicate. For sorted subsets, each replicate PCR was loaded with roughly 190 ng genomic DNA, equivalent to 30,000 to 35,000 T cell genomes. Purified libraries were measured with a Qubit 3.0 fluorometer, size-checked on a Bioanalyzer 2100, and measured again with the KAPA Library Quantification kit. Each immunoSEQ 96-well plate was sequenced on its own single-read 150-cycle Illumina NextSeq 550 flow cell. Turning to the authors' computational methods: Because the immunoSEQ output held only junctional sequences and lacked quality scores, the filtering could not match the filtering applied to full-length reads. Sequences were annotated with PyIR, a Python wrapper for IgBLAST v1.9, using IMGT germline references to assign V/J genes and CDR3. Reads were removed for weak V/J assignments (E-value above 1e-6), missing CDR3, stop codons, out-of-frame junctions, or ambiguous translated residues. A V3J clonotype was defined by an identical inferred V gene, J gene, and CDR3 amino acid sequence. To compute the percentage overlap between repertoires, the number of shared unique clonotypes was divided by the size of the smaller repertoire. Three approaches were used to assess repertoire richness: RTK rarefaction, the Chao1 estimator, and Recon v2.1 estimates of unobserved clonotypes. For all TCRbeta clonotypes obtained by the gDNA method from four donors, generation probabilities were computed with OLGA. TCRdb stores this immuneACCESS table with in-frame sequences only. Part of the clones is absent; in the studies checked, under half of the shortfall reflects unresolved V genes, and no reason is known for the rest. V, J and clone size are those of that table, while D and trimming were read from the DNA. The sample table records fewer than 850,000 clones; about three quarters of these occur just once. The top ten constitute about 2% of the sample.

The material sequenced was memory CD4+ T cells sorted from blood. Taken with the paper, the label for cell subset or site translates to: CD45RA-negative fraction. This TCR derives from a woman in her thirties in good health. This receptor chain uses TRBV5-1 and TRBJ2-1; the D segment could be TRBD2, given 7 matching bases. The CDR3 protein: CASSREGYQGPLLDEQFF. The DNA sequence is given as TGCGCCAGCAGCAGGGAGGGTTATCAGGGGCCCCTTTTAGATGAGCAGTTCTTC.